Reported below is one T cell receptor beta chain. Its antigen specificity is not known. Base qualities are missing; no much larger clone stands one base away. This sample stems from a study of blood T cell repertoires in COVID-19 (dated by TCRdb to between 2020 and 2021). Regarding the research as a whole: Samples covering the acute and convalescent phases of COVID-19 were provided by collaborators in the United States, Italy and Spain. The material from the prospective study consisted of cDNA or gDNA derived from T cells, B-cell-depleted T cells, or PBMCs. Deeply sampled blood TCRbeta repertoires from subjects exposed to, actively infected with, or recovered from COVID-19 were included in the dataset. The repertoires were released in a freely available public database intended as a resource for research on the immune response to SARS-CoV-2. Samples came from the ongoing ImmuneRACE study (first 160 participants) plus 1,254 subjects from 6 global collaborators. A de-identified subject ID, COVID-19 status, age in years and sex were almost always included in the sample metadata. HLA class I and class II types, where available, came from metadata supplied by the sample provider rather than from assay-based typing. Beyond this particular receptor, the publication reports: How much clinical and demographic metadata was included differed by source and by participant, and the metadata was provided uncurated.

TCRbeta CDR3 regions were amplified from genomic DNA by means of the immunoSEQ Assay, a bias-controlled multiplex PCR. The published analysis was carried out like this. Within the assay, amplification of reference gene primers was used to estimate how many nucleated cells each sample contained. To quantify the absolute abundance of each unique TCRbeta CDR3 rearrangement, sequence reads were collapsed and filtered. For each sample, productive Simpson clonality was calculated by taking the square root of Simpson's diversity index across productive rearrangements. The table was pulled from immuneACCESS by TCRdb, which kept in-frame rearrangements only. Such tables lose some clones; where checked, under half of the loss comes from unresolved V genes, and the rest has no known cause. The V and J calls and clone size are taken from that table; D and trimming were inferred from the DNA. In all, the sample holds 330,000 or so clones, and roughly nine tenths of those were seen once. 2.5% to 3.5% of the sample goes to the ten largest clones.

Based on the germline V gene (reference sequence), the CDR1 and CDR2 sequences are GTSNPN and SVGIG. For this chain, trimming is 8 bases at the V end and 0 bases at the J end, and the number of junction bases without a gene match is 12. From cysteine to phenylalanine, the CDR3 is 15 amino acids long. The CDR3 DNA has 45 bases and is translated from base 1. Participants in the prospective study were enrolled through a virtual design, were aged about 18 to 100 years, and lived in 24 United States geographic areas. Cohort assignment in the prospective study relied on participant-reported clinical history from a screening survey and a study questionnaire. Recovered participants in ImmuneRACE Cohort 3 were defined as having two consecutive negative NP/OP PCR tests, clearance from a healthcare professional, or resolution of symptoms. Mobile phlebotomists in the prospective study collected whole blood, serum and a nasopharyngeal or oropharyngeal swab from every participant. Additional blood draws and questionnaires over an approximately two-month period could optionally be provided by prospective study participants. Before DNA extraction, prospective study blood samples were shipped either frozen or at room temperature.

The chain uses TRBV30 and TRBJ1-1, with 7 central nucleotides matching TRBD1. The sequenced material came from PBMCs or T cells enriched from blood (not recorded which). This sequence was found in a woman aged 30 to 39 who had recovered from COVID-19. CDR3 reads: CAGKTGTQLNTEAFF. The nucleotide sequence reads TGTGCCGGAAAGACAGGGACGCAATTGAACACTGAAGCTTTCTTT.